This T cell receptor beta chain was identified during a study of T cell repertoires in cytomegalovirus infection. Study results and caveats: Adding up the frequency of public TCR beta families identified people who carried CMV plus the relevant HLA.

TCRdb used MiXCR to reprocess the reads, holding one entry per CDR3 protein. The top ten hold about 20% of the sample, which has about 340,000 distinct CDR3 sequences, about 28% seen once. After removal of 3 bases from V and 0 bases from J, the junction contained 2 bases not matched to a gene. CDR3 length: 14 amino acids. Germline assignment: CDR1 LNHDA and CDR2 SQIVND (reference sequence). A note on this clonotype: The antigen is unknown.

The source of this sequence is a human donor in good health (CMV status not recorded). Some clones in this sample may be carry-over from other donors' samples. The genes are TRBV19 and TRBJ2-7, with 7 positions matching TRBD2. Here the sequenced sample was cultured PBMCs, taken from culture after CMV antigen stimulation. The CDR3 protein is CASSIAGVSYEQYF. Written as DNA, the CDR3 is TGTGCCAGTAGTATTGCGGGAGTCTCCTACGAGCAGTACTTC. Full variable domain (rest looked up from reference TRBV19 and TRBJ2-7): DGGITQSPKYLFRKEGQNVTLSCEQNLNHDAMYWYRQDPGQGLRLIYYSQIVNDFQKGDIAEGYSVSREKKESFPLTVTSAQKNPTAFYLCASSIAGVSYEQYFGPGTRLTVT.